The following is a TCR beta chain sequence with its context. Antigen unknown. This specimen comes from a study of PD-1 blockade in classical Hodgkin lymphoma. The V gene end was trimmed by 3 bases and the J gene end by 3 bases; junction bases not matched to a gene: 8. In germline, CDR1 is PRHDT, CDR2 FYEKMQ (reference sequence). The CDR3 is 15 residues long. Overall study findings and caveats: Complete responders showed a baseline diversity that resembled the diversity of newly diagnosed patients. Why the repertoires differ is still unclear, perhaps disease activity or prior therapy.

There was relapse after autologous stem cell transplantation in every patient, and there was variation in brentuximab vedotin exposure. Clones were read by immunoSEQ multiplex PCR, and TCRdb kept only the in-frame ones, dropping some. The data show some 150,000 clones, just under 80% seen once. The chain carries TRBV13 and TRBJ2-7; 7 positions agree with TRBD1. The sequence was obtained from a human donor with classical Hodgkin lymphoma. The sequences come from peripheral blood mononuclear cells (PBMCs), collected before the second cycle of nivolumab. This CDR3 reads CASSFRTGQVYEQYF. The DNA for the CDR3 is TGTGCCAGCAGCTTTCGGACAGGCCAAGTCTACGAGCAGTACTTC.